This T cell receptor (beta chain) was captured in a study of blood T cells in healthy people across ages. Overall study findings and caveats: In long-lived donors, naive CD4+ cell counts and diversity exceeded those of aged donors.

V was pared by 6 bases and J by 3 bases, with 13 bases of the junction left unmatched. CDR1 and CDR2 from the germline V gene are SNHLY and FYNNEI. The CDR3 runs to 17 residues. Using a J-beta primer mix together with a sample-barcoded 5' primer, a second PCR was run for about 6 to 12 cycles. TCRdb reprocessed the 5' RACE reads via MiXCR and lists one record per CDR3 protein. The sample carries 2 million or so distinct CDR3 sequences, around half recorded once. This clonotype was picked up a small number of times. Its target is unknown. The source of this sequence is a woman aged 35 to 49 in good health. This rearrangement joins TRBV2 to TRBJ2-3; 9 bases are shared with TRBD1. The sample consisted of blood. The DNA of the CDR3 is TGTGCCAGCAGACCTATTTGGGGACAGGGAATAACAGATACGCAGTATTTT. This encodes CASRPIWGQGITDTQYF. The variable domain in full, with the rest retrieved from reference TRBV2 and TRBJ2-3, is EPEVTQTPSHQVTQMGQEVILRCVPISNHLYFYWYRQILGQKVEFLVSFYNNEISEKSEIFDDQFSVERPDGSNFTLKIRSTKLEDSAMYFCASRPIWGQGITDTQYFGPGTRLTVL.